There are many counts of the clone carrying this T cell receptor (beta chain). The sample is drawn from a study of identical twins. The CDR3 spans 13 residues. V was trimmed by 6 bases and J by 5 bases, leaving 13 bases between them. Germline V gene lookup returns CDR1 MNHNY and CDR2 SVGAGI (reference sequence). TCRdb independently ran MiXCR on the 5' RACE reads; one entry per CDR3 protein. The table lists 150,000 or so distinct CDR3 sequences, under 4.5% of them singletons. The sequence derives from a man between 18 and 35 years old in good health. V usage is TRBV6-6 and J usage is TRBJ1-2, with a weak D call TRBD1 (6 bases). The sequencing input was memory T cells sorted from blood. For the CDR3, the DNA is TGTGCCAGCAGACCCGGACAGTTATATGGCTACACCTTC. Protein sequence: CASRPGQLYGYTF.